A single sample is the source of the 26 T cell receptor beta chains below, sequenced in a study of OX40 agonist ivuxolimab in advanced cancers. This table comes from immunoSEQ multiplex PCR, and its TCRdb copy is limited to in-frame clones, with some not included. Counted here are tens of thousands of clones, roughly nine tenths occurring once; the ten biggest clones make up approximately 1.1%. The sample was CD4+ or CD8+ T cells sorted from blood, taken in a trial of the OX40 agonist ivuxolimab. These receptors were collected from an adult with an advanced solid tumor such as melanoma, head and neck, liver or kidney cancer.

The V and J genes are TRBV7-2 and TRBJ1-1; D not resolved. CDR3 length equals 16 residues. The germline CDR1 and CDR2 sequences are SGHTA and FQGNSA. Trimming pared 3 bases from V and 1 base from J, leaving 15 bases between. The chain's CDR3 is CASSLVVGVRNTEAFF. Written as DNA, the CDR3 is TGTGCCAGCAGCTTGGTCGTGGGAGTCCGGAACACTGAAGCTTTCTTT.

V is TRBV10-3 and J is TRBJ2-5, with 8 bases that match TRBD1. The CDR3 extends over 14 amino acids. Trimming took 2 bases from V and 5 from J; bases not matched to a gene: 4. Germline V gene sequence: CDR1 ENHRY, CDR2 SYGVKD. In nucleotides, the CDR3 is TGTGCCATCAGTGAGGGGACAGGAGGGGAGACCCAGTACTTC. Its protein is CAISEGTGGETQYF.

The rearrangement uses TRBV27 and TRBJ1-5, with D tentatively TRBD1 (5 bases). Germline CDR1 reads MNHEY; CDR2 reads SMNVEV (reference sequence). CDR3 length: 13 residues. V was clipped by 8 bases and J by 4 bases, with 12 bases between them. The CDR3 here is CASGRQWNQPQHF. The CDR3 DNA reads as TGTGCCAGCGGGCGACAGTGGAATCAGCCCCAGCATTTT.

The rearrangement links TRBV7-9 to TRBJ2-7; weak D call: TRBD1 (5 bases). Germline-derived CDR1 and CDR2 are SEHNR and FQNEAQ (reference sequence). CDR3 length: 12 residues. V was pared by 3 bases and J by 4 bases, with 7 bases between. CDR3 loop: CASSLQGYEQYF. CDR3 bases: TGTGCCAGCAGCTTGCAGGGTTACGAGCAGTACTTC.

The chain combines TRBV6-6 with TRBJ2-7; D is possibly TRBD1 (5 bases). Germline CDR1 is MNHNY and CDR2 is SVGAGI (reference sequence). Trimming took 3 bases from V and 3 from J, leaving 12 bases between them. There are 14 residues in the CDR3. CDR3 residues: CASSYSDRIYEQYF. The CDR3 DNA is TGTGCCAGCAGTTATTCTGACAGAATCTACGAGCAGTACTTC.

The J gene is TRBJ2-7, the V gene TRBV10-2; possibly TRBD2 for D (5 bases). The CDR3 has 16 residues. The germline V gene has CDR1 WSHSY and CDR2 SAAADI. V was trimmed by 1 base and J by 6 bases, leaving 19 bases between them. The CDR3 loop is CASSELPPGMMSEQYF. CDR3 DNA: TGCGCCAGCAGTGAGTTACCCCCGGGAATGATGAGCGAGCAGTACTTC.

This chain connects TRBV5-1 to TRBJ2-5; maybe TRBD2 (6 bases). Germline CDR1 SGHRS, CDR2 YFSETQ. CDR3 length: 14 amino acids. V lost 2 bases and J lost 8, with 16 bases in between. The CDR3 is CASSFGVGEETQYF. CDR3 in DNA: TGCGCCAGCAGCTTTGGAGTCGGGGAGGAAACCCAGTACTTC.

The rearrangement joins TRBV6-5 to TRBJ2-7, with D possibly TRBD1 on 5 matching bases. Trimming removed 2 bases at V and 7 bases at J, with 6 bases between. This CDR3 region has 11 residues. Germline CDR1 is MNHEY and CDR2 is SVGAGI. Written as DNA, the CDR3 is TGTGCCAGCAGTTACAGGGGAGAGCAGTACTTC. Its protein is CASSYRGEQYF.

The chain uses TRBV5-5 and TRBJ2-5; TRBD1 matches 8 bases. CDR3 length equals 13 residues. V shed 1 base, J shed 5 bases, and the junction held 1 base outside the gene matches. Looked up from germline, CDR1 is SGHKS and CDR2 is YYEKEE (reference sequence). CDR3 DNA sequence: TGTGCCAGCAGCTTGACAGGGGGTGAGACCCAGTACTTC. Translation: CASSLTGGETQYF. The full variable domain, with the rest looked up from reference TRBV5-5 and TRBJ2-5, is DAGVTQSPTHLIKTRGQQVTLRCSPISGHKSVSWYQQVLGQGPQFIFQYYEKEERGRGNFPDRFSARQFPNYSSELNVNALLLGDSALYLCASSLTGGETQYFGPGTRLLVL.

The genes are TRBV7-2 and TRBJ1-2; 9 bases are shared with TRBD1. V lost 3 bases and J lost 10; bases outside the gene matches: 12. Germline V lookup: CDR1 SGHTA, CDR2 FQGNSA. The CDR3 sequence is 15 residues long. This chain's CDR3 is CASSFTPGQGTDYTF. DNA for the CDR3: TGTGCCAGCAGCTTTACTCCGGGACAGGGTACGGACTACACCTTC. Looking up the rest from reference TRBV7-2 and TRBJ1-2 gives the full variable domain: GAGVSQSPSNKVTEKGKDVELRCDPISGHTALYWYRQSLGQGLEFLIYFQGNSAPDKSGLPSDRFSAERTGGSVSTLTIQRTQQEDSAVYLCASSFTPGQGTDYTFGSGTRLTVV.

The genes are TRBV5-1 and TRBJ1-2, with 8 nucleotides matching TRBD1. The ends lost 4 bases at V and 3 bases at J; junction bases unmatched: 5. CDR3 length equals 14 residues. Germline-derived CDR1 and CDR2 are SGHRS and YFSETQ. CDR3 sequence (DNA): TGCGCCAGCAGCGGCGGACAGGGTGACTATGGCTACACCTTC. As protein: CASSGGQGDYGYTF. Variable domain in full (rest from reference TRBV5-1 and TRBJ1-2): KAGVTQTPRYLIKTRGQQVTLSCSPISGHRSVSWYQQTPGQGLQFLFEYFSETQRNKGNFPGRFSGRQFSNSRSEMNVSTLELGDSALYLCASSGGQGDYGYTFGSGTRLTVV.

The V gene is TRBV6-5, the J gene TRBJ2-3, with no clear D. The length of the CDR3 is 15 residues. In germline, CDR1 is MNHEY, CDR2 SVGAGI. Trimming took 6 bases from V and 2 from J, leaving 15 bases between them. The CDR3 DNA reads TGTGCCAGCAGCCCCGGGCGGTCGAACACAGATACGCAGTATTTT. This sequence encodes CASSPGRSNTDTQYF.

This chain uses TRBV6-1 with TRBJ1-5; a weak D match, TRBD1 (5 bases). V lost 7 bases and J 5 bases, leaving 18 bases between the germline ends. The CDR3 contains 15 residues. Germline V lookup: CDR1 MNHNS, CDR2 SASEGT. For the CDR3, the DNA is TGTGCCAGCACGGCGTCGGGACTTACCCATCAGCCCCAGCATTTT. Protein sequence: CASTASGLTHQPQHF.

The gene calls are TRBV28 and TRBJ1-2; no clear D gene. The V gene lost 7 bases and the J gene lost 4 bases, with 10 bases spanning the gap. Germline CDR1 and CDR2: MDHEN and SYDVKM. The CDR3 totals 12 residues. The CDR3: CASTTRFYGYTF. CDR3 DNA sequence: TGTGCCAGCACCACCAGGTTCTATGGCTACACCTTC.

The CDR3 DNA sequence: TGTGCCAGCTCACCAGTGGTCTCCTCTTGGGAGTTCTTC. This encodes CASSPVVSSWEFF. V and J are TRBV18 and TRBJ2-1; D is ambiguous. The V gene lost 2 bases and the J gene lost 14 bases, with 16 bases spanning the gap. This CDR3 contains 13 residues. CDR1 is KGHSH, CDR2 LQKENI, per germline. Full variable domain (remainder filled in from reference TRBV18 and TRBJ2-1): NAGVMQNPRHLVRRRGQEARLRCSPMKGHSHVYWYRQLPEEGLKFMVYLQKENIIDESGMPKERFSAEFPKEGPSILRIQQVVRGDSAAYFCASSPVVSSWEFFGPGTRLTVL.

The V call is TRBV30, the J call TRBJ1-3; D is unclear. The CDR3 is 14 amino acids. Germline V lookup: CDR1 GTSNPN, CDR2 SVGIG (reference sequence). Trimming cost V 6 bases and J 0 bases, with 12 bases left between them. The CDR3 coding sequence is TGTGCCTGCGGGCCGGGTAGCTCTGGAAACACCATATATTTT. Translation gives CACGPGSSGNTIYF.

CDR3 nucleotides: TGTGCCAGCAGCTTTAGCGGGGGGGCGGAGACCCAGTACTTC. Amino acid sequence: CASSFSGGAETQYF. The chain employs TRBV7-2 and TRBJ2-5; 11 nucleotides agree with TRBD2. Germline values: CDR1 SGHTA, CDR2 FQGNSA. V lost 3 bases and J lost 5; bases outside the gene matches: 2. The CDR3 is 14 residues long.

V usage is TRBV19 and J usage is TRBJ1-1; tentative D call: TRBD1 (6 bases). V lost 3 bases, J lost 7 bases, and 15 bases lay in between. Germline CDR1 LNHDA, CDR2 SQIVND (reference sequence). This CDR3 has 14 amino acids. CDR3 nucleotides: TGTGCCAGTAGTATTACAGGGATAAAGGGTGAAGCTTTCTTT. The encoded protein is CASSITGIKGEAFF.

The chain is built from TRBV19 and TRBJ1-6; TRBD1 aligns across 8 bases. Per germline, CDR1 LNHDA and CDR2 SQIVND (reference sequence). With V trimmed by 9 bases and J by 3 bases, 7 bases remained unmatched. The CDR3 totals 15 residues. CDR3 bases: TGTGCCAGCCAGGACAGGGTAGGCTATAATTCACCCCTCCACTTT. It is translated as CASQDRVGYNSPLHF. Filled out from reference TRBV19 and TRBJ1-6, the complete variable domain reads DGGITQSPKYLFRKEGQNVTLSCEQNLNHDAMYWYRQDPGQGLRLIYYSQIVNDFQKGDIAEGYSVSREKKESFPLTVTSAQKNPTAFYLCASQDRVGYNSPLHFGNGTRLTVT.

V usage is TRBV5-4 and J usage is TRBJ1-1; the D gene is possibly TRBD1 (5 bases). Trimming pared 0 bases from V and 4 bases from J, leaving 10 bases between. This CDR3 contains 14 residues. The germline V gene encodes CDR1 SGHNT and CDR2 YYREEE (reference sequence). CDR3 in amino acids: CASSLGRDPTEAFF. For the CDR3, the DNA is TGTGCCAGCAGCTTGGGCAGGGACCCCACTGAAGCTTTCTTT.

The chain joins TRBV6-5 to TRBJ2-7; no reliable D call. The V end was cut by 5 bases, the J end by 3 bases, with 5 bases between. Germline CDR1 and CDR2: MNHEY and SVGAGI. The CDR3 covers 11 residues. CDR3 residues: CASSTVYEQYF. The CDR3 DNA sequence: TGTGCCAGCAGTACCGTCTACGAGCAGTACTTC.

The chain joins TRBV6-5 to TRBJ1-2; D gene ambiguous. This CDR3 contains 14 residues. V lost 2 bases to trimming and J lost 2 bases, with 9 bases between them. Germline V gene data show CDR1 as MNHEY and CDR2 as SVGAGI. CDR3 residues: CASSYTVSNYGYTF. In nucleotides, the CDR3 is TGTGCCAGCAGTTACACGGTCTCAAACTATGGCTACACCTTC.

The V and J genes are TRBV9 and TRBJ1-3, with D unclear. The CDR3 runs to 17 residues. CDR1 SGDLS and CDR2 YYNGEE come from the germline V gene. Trimming took off 3 bases at V and 0 bases at J, with 16 bases between the two ends. CDR3 DNA sequence: TGTGCCAGCAGCGAGCCCGAGACACGTTTCTCTGGAAACACCATATATTTT. Its translation: CASSEPETRFSGNTIYF.

In this sample, this clone turned up once. The chain carries TRBV5-4 and TRBJ2-3; 9 bases match TRBD1. The germline CDR1 and CDR2 sequences are SGHNT and YYREEE (reference sequence). This CDR3 is built from 16 residues. V dropped 0 bases and J dropped 4; count of bases not matched to a gene: 6. This CDR3 is CASSLAGQGSADTQYF. The CDR3, as DNA: TGTGCCAGCAGCTTGGCCGGACAGGGGAGTGCAGATACGCAGTATTTT.

The chain has TRBV5-1 and TRBJ2-7, with 13 bases aligning to TRBD2. V dropped 4 bases and J dropped 2; count of bases not matched to a gene: 3. CDR3 length: 15 residues. In germline, CDR1 is SGHRS, CDR2 YFSETQ. The CDR3 loop is CASSQLAGGPYEQYF. CDR3 DNA: TGCGCCAGCAGCCAACTAGCGGGGGGGCCCTACGAGCAGTACTTC.

This chain uses TRBV7-8 with TRBJ1-2; D is unclear. Germline V gives CDR1 SGHVS, CDR2 FQNEAQ. Trimming stripped 2 bases from V and 3 bases from J, with 19 bases between. CDR3 length: 17 amino acids. The CDR3, as DNA: TGTGCCAGCAGCTTAACAGTGGGCCAGACCGGGCACTATGGCTACACCTTC. This codes for CASSLTVGQTGHYGYTF.